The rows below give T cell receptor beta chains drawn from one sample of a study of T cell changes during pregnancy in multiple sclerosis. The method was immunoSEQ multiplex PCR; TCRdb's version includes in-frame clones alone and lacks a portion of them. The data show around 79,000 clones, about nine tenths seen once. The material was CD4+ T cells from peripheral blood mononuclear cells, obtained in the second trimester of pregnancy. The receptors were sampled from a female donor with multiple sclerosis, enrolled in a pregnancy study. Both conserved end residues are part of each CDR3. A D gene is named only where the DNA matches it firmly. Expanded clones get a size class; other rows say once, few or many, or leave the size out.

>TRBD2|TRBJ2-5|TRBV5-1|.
TGCGCCAGCAGCCTCCGGACTAGCGGGGGGGAGACCCAGTACTTC
CASSLRTSGGETQYF
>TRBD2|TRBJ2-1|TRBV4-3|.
TGCGCCAGCAGCCATTCTAGGACTAGCGGGGATGGCGAGCAGTTCTTC
CASSHSRTSGDGEQFF
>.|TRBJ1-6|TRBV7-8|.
TGTGCCAGCAGCTTAAGGGGTGATAATTCACCCCTCCACTTT
CASSLRGDNSPLHF
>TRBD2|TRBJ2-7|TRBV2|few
TGTGCCAGCAGTAAGCTCTCTAGCGGGAGTAGGTACGAGCAGTACTTC
CASSKLSSGSRYEQYF
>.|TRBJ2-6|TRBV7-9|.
TGTGCCAGCAGCTCCACAGGGTCGGGGGCCAACGTCCTGACTTTC
CASSSTGSGANVLTF
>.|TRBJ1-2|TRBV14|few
TGTGCCAGCAGCCAAGGTGGGCATCACTATGGCTACACCTTC
CASSQGGHHYGYTF
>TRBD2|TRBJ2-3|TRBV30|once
TGTGCCTGGAGTCCTGGACTAGCGGGAAGGACAGATACGCAGTATTTT
CAWSPGLAGRTDTQYF
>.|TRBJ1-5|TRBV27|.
TGTGCCAGCTCCTATCGGGGGGGGTATCAGCCCCAGCATTTT
CASSYRGGYQPQHF
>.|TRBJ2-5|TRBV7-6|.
TGTGCCAGCAGCTTAGGTCCAGGCCACCAAGAGACCCAGTACTTC
CASSLGPGHQETQYF
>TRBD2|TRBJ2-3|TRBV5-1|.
TGCGCCAGCAGCTTGCCTAGCGGGAGCACAGATACGCAGTATTTT
CASSLPSGSTDTQYF
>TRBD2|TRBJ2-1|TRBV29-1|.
TGCAGCGTTGTTCCGGCTAGCGGGATCTATGAGCAGTTCTTC
CSVVPASGIYEQFF
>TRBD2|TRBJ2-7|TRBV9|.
TGTGCCAGCAGCGTAGAGGCGGGACTAGTCTACGAGCAGTACTTC
CASSVEAGLVYEQYF
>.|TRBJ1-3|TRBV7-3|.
TGTGCCAGCAGCCAGGGGCCAGGAAACACCATATATTTT
CASSQGPGNTIYF
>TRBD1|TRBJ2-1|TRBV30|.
TGTGCCTGGAGTGGTTCCGGACAGGGGGCGAATAATGAGCAGTTCTTC
CAWSGSGQGANNEQFF
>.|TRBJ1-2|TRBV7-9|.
TGTGCCAGCAGCCTCCAAGTGATGGGCGACGAGACCTTC
CASSLQVMGDETF
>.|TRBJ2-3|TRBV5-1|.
TGCGCCAGCAGCTTCCGGGTGAGGGGGACGGATACGCAGTATTTT
CASSFRVRGTDTQYF
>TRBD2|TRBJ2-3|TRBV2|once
TGTGCCAGCAGGCCGGGACTAGCGGGAGTCTCGCAGTATTTT
CASRPGLAGVSQYF
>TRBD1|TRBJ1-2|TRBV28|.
TGTGCCAGCAGCTTAGACAGGGATTATGGCTACACCTTC
CASSLDRDYGYTF
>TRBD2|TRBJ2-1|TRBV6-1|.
TGTGCCAGCAGGGGGACTAGCGGATACTACAATGAGCAGTTCTTC
CASRGTSGYYNEQFF
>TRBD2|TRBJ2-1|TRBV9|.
TGTGCCAGCAGCGTAGAACTAGCGGACTACAATGAGCAGTTCTTC
CASSVELADYNEQFF
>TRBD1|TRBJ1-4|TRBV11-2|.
TGTGCCAGCAGCTTAAGGACAGGGTGGTCTAATGAAAAACTGTTTTTT
CASSLRTGWSNEKLFF
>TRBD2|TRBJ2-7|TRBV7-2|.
TGTGCCAGCAGCTTAGATCTAGCGGGATATTATGAGCAGTACTTC
CASSLDLAGYYEQYF
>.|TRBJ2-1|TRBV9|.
TGTGCCAGCAGCGTAGATCTAGCCGCTGAGCAGTTCTTC
CASSVDLAAEQFF
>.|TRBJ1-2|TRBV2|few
TGTGCCAGCAACCCGGGACAAACAAAGTTAGGCTACACCTTC
CASNPGQTKLGYTF
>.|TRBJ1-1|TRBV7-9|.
TGTGCCAGCAGCGTAAACAGGTTAAACACTGAAGCTTTCTTT
CASSVNRLNTEAFF
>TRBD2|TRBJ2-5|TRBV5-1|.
TGCGCCAGCAGCTTGTGGGCCCAAGGACTAGCCGAAGAGACCCAGTACTTC
CASSLWAQGLAEETQYF
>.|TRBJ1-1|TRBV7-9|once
TGTGCCAGCAACAACGGGGGGGGGATAGGGTTCACTGAAGCTTTCTTT
CASNNGGGIGFTEAFF
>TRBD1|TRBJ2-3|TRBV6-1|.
TGTGCCAGCAGTTCTCAGGGGGTTCGGACAGATACGCAGTATTTT
CASSSQGVRTDTQYF
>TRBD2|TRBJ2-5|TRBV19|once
TGTGCCAGTAGTATAGGGCGGGAGTCGGAGACCCAGTACTTC
CASSIGRESETQYF
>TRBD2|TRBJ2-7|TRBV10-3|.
TGTGCCATCAGTGATGACCCTGGAGGGAGGGGTTACGAGCAGTACTTC
CAISDDPGGRGYEQYF
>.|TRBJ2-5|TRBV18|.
TGTGCCAGCTCACCCGGCCAAGAGACCCAGTACTTC
CASSPGQETQYF
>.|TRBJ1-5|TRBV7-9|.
TGTGCCAGCAGCTTAGGGGGCGGGGGCAATCAGCCCCAGCATTTT
CASSLGGGGNQPQHF
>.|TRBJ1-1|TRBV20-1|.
TGCAGTGCTAGTCCGGGTACTGAAGCTTTCTTT
CSASPGTEAFF
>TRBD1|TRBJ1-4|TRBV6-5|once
TGTGCCAGCAGTCGAAACAGGGGTGAAAAACTGTTTTTT
CASSRNRGEKLFF
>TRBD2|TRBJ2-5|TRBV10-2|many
TGCGCCAGCAGTTCCGGACTAGCGGGAGGGAGGAAGACCCAGTACTTC
CASSSGLAGGRKTQYF